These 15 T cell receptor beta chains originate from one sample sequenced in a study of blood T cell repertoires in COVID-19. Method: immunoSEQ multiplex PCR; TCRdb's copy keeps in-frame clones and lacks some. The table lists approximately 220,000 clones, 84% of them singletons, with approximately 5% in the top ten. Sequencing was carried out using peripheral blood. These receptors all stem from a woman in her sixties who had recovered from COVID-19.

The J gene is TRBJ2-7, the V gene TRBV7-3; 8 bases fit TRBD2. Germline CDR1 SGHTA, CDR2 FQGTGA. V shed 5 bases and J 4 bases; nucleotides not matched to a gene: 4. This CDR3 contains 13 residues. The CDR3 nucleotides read TGTGCCAGCAGCCCGGGGGGGGAGTACGAGCAGTACTTC. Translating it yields CASSPGGEYEQYF.

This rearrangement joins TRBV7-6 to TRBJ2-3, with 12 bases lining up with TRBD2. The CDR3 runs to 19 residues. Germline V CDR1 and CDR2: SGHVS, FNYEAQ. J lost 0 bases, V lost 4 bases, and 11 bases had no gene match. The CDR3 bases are TGTGCCAGCAGCTCCGGGAGGGCTAGCGGGGGGGCAAGCACAGATACGCAGTATTTT. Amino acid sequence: CASSSGRASGGASTDTQYF.

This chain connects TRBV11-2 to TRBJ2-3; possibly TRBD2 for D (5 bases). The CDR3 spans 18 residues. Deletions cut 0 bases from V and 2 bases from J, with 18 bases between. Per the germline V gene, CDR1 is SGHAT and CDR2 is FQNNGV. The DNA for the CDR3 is TGTGCCAGCAGCTTAGATCGCGGAGGTAGCGTCCTCACAGATACGCAGTATTTT. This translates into CASSLDRGGSVLTDTQYF.

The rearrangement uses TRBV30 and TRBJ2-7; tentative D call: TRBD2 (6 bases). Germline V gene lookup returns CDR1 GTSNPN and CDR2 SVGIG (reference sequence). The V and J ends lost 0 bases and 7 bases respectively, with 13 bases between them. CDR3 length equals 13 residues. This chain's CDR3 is CAWSVQSGGEQYF. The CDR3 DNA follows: TGTGCCTGGAGTGTACAGTCAGGAGGGGAGCAGTACTTC.

This CDR3 is CASSFGQGGNTEAFF. The CDR3, as DNA: TGTGCCAGCAGCTTTGGACAGGGAGGGAACACTGAAGCTTTCTTT. The chain employs TRBV5-5 and TRBJ1-1; TRBD1 aligns across 8 bases. The germline V gene encodes CDR1 SGHKS and CDR2 YYEKEE (reference sequence). The trim removed 2 bases at V and 1 base at J, leaving 4 bases unmatched. This CDR3 region has 15 residues.

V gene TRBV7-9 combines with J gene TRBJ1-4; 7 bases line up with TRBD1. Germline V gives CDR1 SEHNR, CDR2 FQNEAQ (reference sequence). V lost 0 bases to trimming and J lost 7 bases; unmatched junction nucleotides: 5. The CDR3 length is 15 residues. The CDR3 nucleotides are TGTGCCAGCAGCTTAGCGTCAGGGGGAGGTGAAAAACTGTTTTTT. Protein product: CASSLASGGGEKLFF.

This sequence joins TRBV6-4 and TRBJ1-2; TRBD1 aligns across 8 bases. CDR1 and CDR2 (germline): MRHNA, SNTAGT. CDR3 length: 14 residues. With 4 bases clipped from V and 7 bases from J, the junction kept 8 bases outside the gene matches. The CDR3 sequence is CASSVDRGSVGYTF. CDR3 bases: TGTGCCAGCAGTGTCGACAGGGGATCGGTTGGCTACACCTTC.

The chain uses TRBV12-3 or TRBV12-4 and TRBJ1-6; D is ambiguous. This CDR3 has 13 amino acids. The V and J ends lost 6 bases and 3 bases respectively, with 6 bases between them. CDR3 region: CASREGYNSPLHF. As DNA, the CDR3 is TGTGCCAGCAGAGAGGGCTATAATTCACCCCTCCACTTT.

CDR3 amino acids: CASSDRGGSYNEQFF. CDR3 DNA: TGTGCCAGCAGTGATAGGGGGGGGTCCTACAATGAGCAGTTCTTC. J is TRBJ2-1 and V is TRBV6-2 or TRBV6-3; perhaps TRBD2 as D (7 bases). The CDR3 consists of 15 residues. Trimming left V 5 bases short and J 1 base short, with 12 bases between. The germline V gene has CDR1 MNHEY and CDR2 SVGEGT.

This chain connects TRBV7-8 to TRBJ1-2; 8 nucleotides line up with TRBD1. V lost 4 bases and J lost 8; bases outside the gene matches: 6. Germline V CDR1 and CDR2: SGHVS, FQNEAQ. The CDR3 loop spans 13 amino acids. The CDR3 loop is CASSSQGAPGYTF. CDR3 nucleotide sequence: TGTGCCAGCAGCTCTCAGGGGGCGCCCGGCTACACCTTC.

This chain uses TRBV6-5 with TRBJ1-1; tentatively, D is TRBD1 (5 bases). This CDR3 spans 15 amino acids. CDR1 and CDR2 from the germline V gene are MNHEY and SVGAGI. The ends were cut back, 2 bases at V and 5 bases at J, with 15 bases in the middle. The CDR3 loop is CASSYNRAEGTEAFF. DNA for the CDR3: TGTGCCAGCAGTTACAATCGGGCGGAGGGGACTGAAGCTTTCTTT.

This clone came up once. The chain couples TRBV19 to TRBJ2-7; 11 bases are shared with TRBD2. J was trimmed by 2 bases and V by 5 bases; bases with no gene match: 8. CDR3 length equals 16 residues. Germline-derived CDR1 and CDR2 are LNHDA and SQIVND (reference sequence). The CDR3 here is CASSAELAGATYEQYF. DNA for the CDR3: TGTGCCAGTAGTGCCGAACTAGCGGGGGCGACCTACGAGCAGTACTTC.

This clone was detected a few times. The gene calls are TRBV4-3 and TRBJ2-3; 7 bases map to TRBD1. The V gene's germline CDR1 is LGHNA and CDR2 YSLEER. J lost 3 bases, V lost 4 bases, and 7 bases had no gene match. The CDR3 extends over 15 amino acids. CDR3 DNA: TGCGCCAGCAGCCTTGAGGGACAGTCGACAGATACGCAGTATTTT. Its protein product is CASSLEGQSTDTQYF.

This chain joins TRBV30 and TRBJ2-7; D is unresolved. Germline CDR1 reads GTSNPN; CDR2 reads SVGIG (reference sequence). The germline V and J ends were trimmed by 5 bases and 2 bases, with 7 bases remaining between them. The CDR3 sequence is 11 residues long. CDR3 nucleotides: TGTGCCTGGGTGGGCACCTACGAGCAGTACTTC. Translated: CAWVGTYEQYF.

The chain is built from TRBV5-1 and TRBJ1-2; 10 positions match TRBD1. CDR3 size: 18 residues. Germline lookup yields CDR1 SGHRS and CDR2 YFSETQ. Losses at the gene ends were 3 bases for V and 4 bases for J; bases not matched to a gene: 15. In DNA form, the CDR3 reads TGCGCCAGCAGCTCGGGACAGGGGCTTAGTGTCGGCCCCTATGGCTACACCTTC. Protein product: CASSSGQGLSVGPYGYTF.